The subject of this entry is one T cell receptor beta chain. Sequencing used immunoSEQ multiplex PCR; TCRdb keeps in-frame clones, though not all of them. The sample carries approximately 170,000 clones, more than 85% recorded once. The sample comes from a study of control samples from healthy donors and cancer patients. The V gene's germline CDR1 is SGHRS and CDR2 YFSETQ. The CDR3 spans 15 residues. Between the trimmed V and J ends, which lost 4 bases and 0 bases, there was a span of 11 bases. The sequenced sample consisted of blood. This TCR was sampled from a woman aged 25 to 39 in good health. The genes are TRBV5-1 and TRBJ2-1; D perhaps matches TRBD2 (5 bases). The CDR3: CASSGWESSYNEQFF. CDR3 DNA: TGCGCCAGCAGCGGCTGGGAGAGCTCCTACAATGAGCAGTTCTTC.